The 24 T cell receptor beta chains in this list originate from one sample, sequenced in a study of T cell repertoires in cytomegalovirus infection. TCRdb fed the reads into MiXCR, producing one record per CDR3 protein. Among 170,000 or so distinct CDR3 sequences listed, around an eighth were seen once. Sequencing was performed on PBMCs. The receptor source for this set is a human donor in good health (CMV status not recorded). Some clones in this sample may be carry-over from other donors' samples.

The chain combines TRBV6-5 with TRBJ2-2, with D perhaps given as TRBD1 or TRBD2 (5 bases each). CDR1 and CDR2 from the germline V gene are MNHEY and SVGAGI. V was pared by 5 bases and J by 6 bases, with 10 bases between. This CDR3 is 13 amino acids long. CDR3 region: CASSRRGAGELFF. The CDR3 bases are TGTGCCAGCAGTCGCCGAGGGGCCGGGGAGCTGTTTTTT.

This clonotype came up many times. The chain is built from TRBV25-1 and TRBJ1-5; 9 bases line up with TRBD1. The CDR3 length is 14 residues. V lost 4 bases, J lost 4 bases, and 2 bases stayed unmatched. CDR1 MGHDK and CDR2 SYGVNS come from the germline V gene. The CDR3: CASSVGTGNQPQHF. As DNA, the CDR3 is TGTGCCAGCAGTGTCGGGACAGGGAATCAGCCCCAGCATTTT.

This clonotype came up a few times. The chain uses TRBV29-1 and TRBJ1-1, with D perhaps TRBD1 (5 bases). The CDR3 is 13 amino acids. Deletions cut 7 bases from V and 4 bases from J, with 16 bases between. Germline CDR1 SQVTM, CDR2 ANQGSEA. CDR3: CSGEGQGGTEAFF. CDR3 in DNA: TGCAGCGGGGAAGGGCAGGGAGGCACTGAAGCTTTCTTT.

V usage is TRBV29-1 and J usage is TRBJ2-7; D perhaps matches TRBD2 (7 bases). The length of the CDR3 is 17 residues. Trimming cost V 3 bases and J 1 base, with 22 bases left between them. CDR1 is SQVTM, CDR2 ANQGSEA, per germline. The CDR3 DNA reads as TGCAGCGTTGAGGGCCGGGCAACGGGGGGCCGTTCCTACGAGCAGTACTTC. Amino acids: CSVEGRATGGRSYEQYF.

This clonotype was recorded a few times. CDR3 sequence (DNA): TGTGCCAGCAGAGGGGGGTTGTCCGAGCAGTACTTC. This gives the protein CASRGGLSEQYF. The J gene is TRBJ2-7, the V gene TRBV6-1; D might be TRBD1 or TRBD2, each matching 6 bases. V dropped 6 bases and J dropped 6 bases, with 12 bases sitting between them. This CDR3 comprises 12 residues. Germline CDR1 is MNHNS and CDR2 is SASEGT.

V usage is TRBV3-1 and J usage is TRBJ2-1, with 7 bases fitting TRBD2. This CDR3 is built from 13 residues. Unmatched junction bases numbered 5, after V lost 3 bases and J lost 9 bases. Looked up from germline, CDR1 is LGHDT and CDR2 is YNNKEL (reference sequence). In nucleotides, the CDR3 is TGTGCCAGCAGCCACGGACTAGTGATTGAGCAGTTCTTC. It specifies CASSHGLVIEQFF.

This clonotype has more than one count but fewer than ten. V is TRBV29-1 and J is TRBJ1-5; TRBD1 might be the D (5 bases). The CDR3 length is 12 residues. Trimming took 6 bases from V and 0 from J, leaving 6 bases between them. The V gene's germline CDR1 is SQVTM and CDR2 ANQGSEA. CDR3 in DNA: TGCAGCGTCAGGGATAGCAATCAGCCCCAGCATTTT. Amino acids: CSVRDSNQPQHF.

This clonotype has a count of ten or more. The rearrangement joins TRBV12-3 or TRBV12-4 to TRBJ2-4; 8 nucleotides align to TRBD1. The V gene end was trimmed by 5 bases and the J gene end by 6 bases; junction bases not matched to a gene: 6. The CDR3 length is 14 residues. The DNA of the CDR3 is TGTGCCAGCAGTCCAGGACAGGGAAGAAACATTCAGTACTTC. Translation: CASSPGQGRNIQYF.

In its sample, this clonotype was seen many times. The V gene is TRBV24-1, the J gene TRBJ2-3; 7 bases align to TRBD1. Per the germline V gene, CDR1 is KGHDR and CDR2 is SFDVKD. V was pared by 4 bases and J by 5 bases, with 8 bases of the junction left unmatched. The CDR3 consists of 15 residues. The CDR3 is CATSDPTGAGDTQYF. For the CDR3, the DNA is TGTGCCACCAGTGACCCTACAGGGGCAGGAGATACGCAGTATTTT.

This clonotype came up a few times. The chain employs TRBV14 and TRBJ1-3, with TRBD1 as a possible D gene (6 bases). The V and J ends lost 4 bases and 0 bases respectively, with 16 bases between them. CDR3 size: 17 residues. Germline values: CDR1 SGHDN, CDR2 FVKESK. The CDR3 DNA sequence: TGTGCCAGCAGCCCCCTCCGGGGGGCGAGCTCTGGAAACACCATATATTTT. Translating it yields CASSPLRGASSGNTIYF.

The chain recombines TRBV7-9 with TRBJ2-3, with D perhaps matching TRBD2 (5 bases). Germline V gives CDR1 SEHNR, CDR2 FQNEAQ (reference sequence). The ends were cut back, 5 bases at V and 5 bases at J, with 17 bases in the middle. The CDR3 has 15 amino acids. CDR3 residues: CASSDPAETKDTQYF. The CDR3 DNA follows: TGTGCCAGCAGCGATCCTGCGGAGACTAAAGATACGCAGTATTTT.

This clonotype was recorded a few times. V is TRBV5-1 and J is TRBJ2-7; D is possibly TRBD2 (6 bases). V lost 6 bases and J 5 bases, leaving 18 bases between the germline ends. Germline-derived CDR1 and CDR2 are SGHRS and YFSETQ. The CDR3 contains 14 residues. CDR3 DNA: TGCGCCAGCACCTCCGGGACTTTTTTACACGAGCAGTACTTC. Translating gives CASTSGTFLHEQYF. The whole variable domain, filled in from reference TRBV5-1 and TRBJ2-7, reads KAGVTQTPRYLIKTRGQQVTLSCSPISGHRSVSWYQQTPGQGLQFLFEYFSETQRNKGNFPGRFSGRQFSNSRSEMNVSTLELGDSALYLCASTSGTFLHEQYFGPGTRLTVT.

This rearrangement joins TRBV7-6 to TRBJ2-7, with 8 bases lining up with TRBD1. Germline V CDR1 and CDR2: SGHVS, FNYEAQ. Unmatched junction bases numbered 5, after V lost 5 bases and J lost 2 bases. This CDR3 comprises 14 residues. This chain's CDR3 is CASSPQGGAYEQYF. Written as DNA, the CDR3 is TGTGCCAGCAGCCCACAGGGGGGAGCCTACGAGCAGTACTTC.

This clonotype was detected ten times or more. This chain uses TRBV7-2 with TRBJ2-5; D is undetermined. From germline, CDR1 is SGHTA and CDR2 FQGNSA. The CDR3 contains 15 residues. The V gene lost 1 base and the J gene lost 4 bases, with 13 bases spanning the gap. The CDR3 DNA is TGTGCCAGCAGCTTAGTGATGCAGGCGGCAGAGACCCAGTACTTC. This encodes CASSLVMQAAETQYF.

With regard to this clonotype: A much larger clone sits a single nucleotide away, making a read error possible. The chain combines TRBV7-2 with TRBJ2-7; 8 nucleotides match TRBD1. CDR1 is SGHTA and CDR2 is FQGNSA in the germline V gene. The J segment lost 3 bases and the V segment lost 5 bases, leaving 9 bases of the junction unmatched. The CDR3 has 15 residues. The CDR3 is CTSSPFGQGIYEQYF. As DNA, the CDR3 is TGTACCAGCAGCCCGTTCGGACAGGGAATCTACGAGCAGTACTTC.

V and J are TRBV6-2 or TRBV6-3 and TRBJ1-5, with D tentatively TRBD1 (6 bases). The CDR3 runs to 16 residues. V dropped 7 bases and J dropped 3 bases, with 19 bases sitting between them. Per germline, CDR1 MNHEY and CDR2 SVGEGT. This CDR3 is CASTGERGYDNQPQHF. The CDR3 DNA is TGTGCCAGCACCGGCGAGAGGGGGTATGACAATCAGCCCCAGCATTTT.

The table lists this clonotype with many counts. V usage is TRBV7-3 and J usage is TRBJ1-2; 9 bases are a match to TRBD1. CDR1 and CDR2 (germline): SGHTA, FQGTGA. V was pared by 3 bases and J by 6 bases, with 2 bases of the junction left unmatched. This CDR3 has 13 residues. Here the CDR3 reads CASSFRQGDGYTF. In nucleotides, the CDR3 is TGTGCCAGCAGCTTTCGACAGGGGGATGGCTACACCTTC.

This clonotype was found many times. The genes are TRBV7-3 and TRBJ2-3; 8 bases match TRBD1. CDR1 is SGHTA, CDR2 FQGTGA, per germline. Trimming removed 6 bases from V and 1 base from J; junction bases left unmatched: 3. This CDR3 spans 14 amino acids. CDR3 amino acids: CASRETGGTDTQYF. The DNA of the CDR3 is TGTGCCAGCAGAGAGACAGGGGGCACAGATACGCAGTATTTT.

This clonotype was observed once. This may stem from a read error, because a much larger clone lies one nucleotide away. The chain uses TRBV12-3 or TRBV12-4 and TRBJ1-1; 9 nucleotides agree with TRBD1. This CDR3 has 14 amino acids. CDR3 residues: CASIGGQGNTEGFF. The CDR3 coding sequence is TGTGCCAGCATCGGGGGACAGGGTAACACTGAAGGTTTCTTT.

This clonotype was counted ten times or more. The chain has TRBV7-8 and TRBJ1-2; TRBD1 might be the D (5 bases). V lost 0 bases to trimming and J lost 6 bases, with 20 bases between them. Germline CDR1 SGHVS, CDR2 FQNEAQ. The CDR3 spans 17 residues. CDR3 bases: TGTGCCAGCAGCTTAGCCGCCTCCCCAGGGTGGGGGAATGGCTACACCTTC. This gives the protein CASSLAASPGWGNGYTF.

V and J are TRBV6-2 or TRBV6-3 and TRBJ2-7, with D tentatively TRBD1 or TRBD2 (5 bases each). V was shortened by 6 bases and J by 2 bases, with 17 bases between the two germline ends. Germline CDR1 reads MNHEY; CDR2 reads SVGEGT. The CDR3 spans 15 residues. CDR3 sequence reads: CASSDPRQGAYEQYF. CDR3 in DNA: TGTGCCAGCAGCGACCCCCGGCAGGGAGCCTACGAGCAGTACTTC.

The genes are TRBV7-8 and TRBJ1-4; tentatively, D is TRBD1 (5 bases). V was pared by 5 bases and J by 0 bases, with 19 bases between. CDR1 is SGHVS and CDR2 is FQNEAQ in the germline V gene. The CDR3 is 18 amino acids. Written as DNA, the CDR3 is TGTGCCAGCAGCCCTACTATACCCCGAGGGGCAACTAATGAAAAACTGTTTTTT. It yields the protein CASSPTIPRGATNEKLFF.

The rearrangement links TRBV7-9 to TRBJ2-2; 8 bases agree with TRBD1. CDR1 is SEHNR and CDR2 is FQNEAQ in the germline V gene (reference sequence). CDR3 size: 18 residues. V was pared by 0 bases and J by 5 bases, with 11 bases of the junction left unmatched. As DNA, the CDR3 is TGTGCCAGCAGCTTAGCGGCAGGGGGCAGTAAGTGGACCGGGGAGCTGTTTTTT. It is translated as CASSLAAGGSKWTGELFF.

This clonotype was picked up many times. J is TRBJ2-1 and V is TRBV10-3, with 8 positions matching TRBD1. The V segment lost 10 bases and the J segment 8 bases; nucleotides outside the gene matches: 16. Germline lookup yields CDR1 ENHRY and CDR2 SYGVKD. The CDR3 extends over 15 amino acids. CDR3 nucleotides: TGTGCCACTAGAACCGGGACAGGACAGAGGGATGAGCAGTTCTTC. The encoded protein is CATRTGTGQRDEQFF.